The entry below describes one TCR beta chain. The data are from a study of identical twins. Each CDR3 protein gets one entry after TCRdb re-called the 5' RACE reads with MiXCR. In the table there are just over 450,000 distinct CDR3 sequences, over 12% of which are singletons. These data were likewise used in another study, on yellow fever vaccine responses in identical twins.

The sequence was collected from a woman younger than 30 in good health. The sequencing sample was made of CD4+ T cells sorted from blood.

The CDR3 loop reads CATSKAGVSEEQYF. The CDR3 DNA reads TGTGCCACCAGCAAGGCGGGAGTATCGGAAGAGCAGTACTTC. The chain couples TRBV15 to TRBJ2-7, with 7 positions matching TRBD2. This CDR3 contains 14 residues. Trimming at V came to 4 bases and at J to 7 bases, leaving 10 bases not matched to a gene. Germline V CDR1 and CDR2: LNHNV, YYDKDF (reference sequence).